This entry concerns a single TCR beta chain. No antigen is known for it. The CDR3 length is 14 residues. Trimming left V 2 bases short and J 6 bases short, with 13 bases between. Germline CDR1 reads SGHTA; CDR2 reads FQGNSA. The data originate from a study of T cell responses to AZD1222 COVID-19 vaccine. Study-wide results and caveats: A reported finding is that nearly half of spike-specific TCRs target unmutated variant regions. Donors were largely white British and mainly female; clonal diversity was possibly underestimated.

The data were produced by immunoSEQ multiplex PCR, yet TCRdb's version contains in-frame clones alone and is incomplete. The table shows about 79,000 clones, with 92% occurring only once. Sequences were derived from peripheral blood, sampled on day 0 of MenACWY control vaccination. The TCR originated in an adult in good health. The gene calls are TRBV7-2 and TRBJ1-1; no clear D gene. CDR3 sequence reads: CASSLTLQSAEAFF. The CDR3 DNA reads as TGTGCCAGCAGCTTAACTTTGCAGTCCGCTGAAGCTTTCTTT.